These T cell receptor beta chains were read from a single sample in a study of CD8+ T cells in alopecia areata. The method was immunoSEQ multiplex PCR; TCRdb's version includes in-frame clones alone and lacks a portion of them. Among around 110,000 clones, around 50% were seen once, and the ten largest hold 10% to 15%. The sequencing here drew on CD8+ T cells sorted from blood, taken at week 24, from a patient treated with tofacitinib. These receptors came from a human donor with alopecia areata. Each CDR3 is given with its conserved first and last residue. The D gene is left open where the match is weak. Size values are once, few and many counts, or a class for expanded clones, and some rows have none.

J	length	size	V	D	DNA	CDR3
TRBJ2-1	17	once	TRBV4-3	TRBD2	TGCGCCAGCAGCCGGAGGTTAGCGGGGCAGACCTACAATGAGCAGTTCTTC	CASSRRLAGQTYNEQFF
TRBJ2-2	15	.	TRBV30	TRBD1	TGTGCCTGGAGTGTACAGGGGGATTGGACCGGGGAGCTGTTTTTT	CAWSVQGDWTGELFF
TRBJ2-1	15	.	TRBV7-9	TRBD2	TGTGCCAGCAGCCGCCGGACTAGCGAATACAATGAGCAGTTCTTC	CASSRRTSEYNEQFF
TRBJ1-1	12	few	TRBV7-9	TRBD1	TGTGCCAGCAGCCAGGGGGGAACTGAAGCTTTCTTT	CASSQGGTEAFF
TRBJ2-1	14	.	TRBV25-1	.	TGTGCCAGCAGTGAGCACTCGTCCTACAATGAGCAGTTCTTC	CASSEHSSYNEQFF
TRBJ2-2	13	few	TRBV30	.	TGTGCCTGGAGTGTAATGGGAACCGGGGAGCTGTTTTTT	CAWSVMGTGELFF
TRBJ2-7	14	.	TRBV7-6	TRBD2	TGTGCCAGCAGCTCCCTAGCGGGGTGGGGCGAGCAGTACTTC	CASSSLAGWGEQYF
TRBJ2-7	13	.	TRBV27	.	TGTGCCAGCAGTTTAATAGGGACCTACGAGCAGTACTTC	CASSLIGTYEQYF
TRBJ1-1	12	.	TRBV5-1	TRBD1	TGCGCCAGCAGCTTTGGGACAGGTGAAGCTTTCTTT	CASSFGTGEAFF
TRBJ2-5	16	.	TRBV15	TRBD2	TGTGCCACCAGCGCACCCGGCGGGGGGCCTGAAGAGACCCAGTACTTC	CATSAPGGGPEETQYF
TRBJ1-1	16	.	TRBV11-2	TRBD1	TGTGCCAGCAGCTTATCAGGGGGCTCCATGAACACTGAAGCTTTCTTT	CASSLSGGSMNTEAFF
TRBJ2-1	14	.	TRBV9	TRBD1	TGTGCCAGCAGCCCCGGGACAGGTCCCAATGAGCAGTTCTTC	CASSPGTGPNEQFF
TRBJ2-1	14	many	TRBV7-8	TRBD2	TGTGCCAGCAGCCCCCGGACTAGTACGAATGAGCAGTTCTTC	CASSPRTSTNEQFF
TRBJ1-1	15	few	TRBV29-1	.	TGCAGCGTCAGCGATCCGGGGGCTGGGAGCGCTGAAGCTTTCTTT	CSVSDPGAGSAEAFF
TRBJ2-7	14	few	TRBV7-9	.	TGTGCCAGCAGCTCCGTGGGCTACCCTTACGAGCAGTACTTC	CASSSVGYPYEQYF
TRBJ2-5	15	.	TRBV29-1	TRBD1	TGCAGCGTCCACACCCACACAGGGGTTCATCGAGAGCAGTACTTC	CSVHTHTGVHREQYF
TRBJ1-2	16	.	TRBV5-1	.	TGCGCCAGCAGCTTGCTGGGGGGCGCCGTAGGCTATGGCTACACCTTC	CASSLLGGAVGYGYTF
TRBJ1-4	13	.	TRBV27	.	TGTGCCAGCAGTCCCAATCCCCGGGACACATTTTTTTTT	CASSPNPRDTFFF
TRBJ2-7	14	.	TRBV9	TRBD2	TGTGCCAGCAGCGTTTTAGCGGGGGGCGGTGAGCAGTACTTC	CASSVLAGGGEQYF
TRBJ2-7	13	few	TRBV7-9	.	TGTGCCAGCAGCTCCGCCGTCCGGGACGAGCAGTACTTC	CASSSAVRDEQYF
TRBJ1-1	11	.	TRBV29-1	.	TGCAGCGTTGATTTGGGCAGTACCGCTTTCTTT	CSVDLGSTAFF
TRBJ1-2	11	once	TRBV19	.	TGTGCCAGTAGTACAGGGGTCGGCTACACCTTC	CASSTGVGYTF
TRBJ2-7	14	.	TRBV23-1	TRBD1	TGCGCCAGCAGTCCTTGGACAGGCCCGGACGAGCAGTACTTC	CASSPWTGPDEQYF
TRBJ2-7	13	few	TRBV5-6	.	TGTGCCAGCAGCTGGGGGTCCGCCGACGAGCAGTACTTC	CASSWGSADEQYF
TRBJ1-5	16	.	TRBV7-9	TRBD1	TGTGCCAGCAGCTCCTCGGACAGGGCCAGCAATCAGCCCCAGCATTTT	CASSSSDRASNQPQHF
TRBJ2-5	12	.	TRBV5-6	.	TGTGCCAGCAGCCGGGATGGGGAGACCCAGTACTTC	CASSRDGETQYF
TRBJ1-1	14	once	TRBV30	.	TGTGCCTGGACCCCCGGGAGGTTAGGGACTGAAGCTTTCTTT	CAWTPGRLGTEAFF
TRBJ2-7	13	once	TRBV4-1	.	TGCGCCAGCAGCTCAATGGACCGTACAGAGCAGTACTTC	CASSSMDRTEQYF
TRBJ2-3	15	few	TRBV5-1	.	TGCGCCAGCAGCTTGGACGGGGGAGGCACAGATACGCAGTATTTT	CASSLDGGGTDTQYF
TRBJ2-7	13	.	TRBV19	.	TGTGCCAGTAGCAATAGGGTAGGCTACGAGCAGTACTTC	CASSNRVGYEQYF
TRBJ2-7	13	.	TRBV29-1	.	TGCAGCGTTGAGGCACAGAACCCCTACGAGCAGTACTTC	CSVEAQNPYEQYF
TRBJ2-7	16	.	TRBV4-3	.	TGCGCCAGCAGCCCCTGGACGGAAGGACCCTCCTACGAGCAGTACTTC	CASSPWTEGPSYEQYF
TRBJ2-7	14	.	TRBV2	TRBD1	TGTGCCAGCAGTGAGGGACAGGGAGCCTACGAGCAGTACTTC	CASSEGQGAYEQYF
TRBJ2-1	15	.	TRBV6-5	TRBD2	TGTGCCAGCAGTTGGGGACTAGCGGGTATAGATGAGCAGTTCTTC	CASSWGLAGIDEQFF
TRBJ2-1	17	once	TRBV4-1	TRBD2	TGCGCCAGCAGCCAAGCGACTAGCGGGGGTTTTAATAATGAGCAGTTCTTC	CASSQATSGGFNNEQFF
TRBJ2-1	15	.	TRBV6-5	TRBD2	TGTGCCAGCAGCAGCACTGGGACTAGTTACAATGAGCAGTTCTTC	CASSSTGTSYNEQFF
TRBJ1-1	12	.	TRBV14	.	TGTGCCAGCAGCCCATTGGGGACTGAAGCTTTCTTT	CASSPLGTEAFF
TRBJ1-2	16	once	TRBV2	TRBD1	TGTGCCAGCAGCGAACTTACGACAGGGGGCAACTATGGCTACACCTTC	CASSELTTGGNYGYTF
TRBJ2-7	15	few	TRBV9	.	TGTGCCAGCAGCGTAGCGGGAGCCAACAACTACGAGCAGTACTTC	CASSVAGANNYEQYF
TRBJ2-7	12	.	TRBV11-1	.	TGTGCCAGCAGCTTAGAGGCAGGCCAGCAGTACTTC	CASSLEAGQQYF
TRBJ1-6	14	.	TRBV7-2	.	TGTGCCAGCAGCTCCCTGGACTATAATTCACCCCTCCACTTT	CASSSLDYNSPLHF
TRBJ2-2	16	.	TRBV10-3	.	TGTGCCATCAGTGAAGTAGGGGGAGCAAACACCGGGGAGCTGTTTTTT	CAISEVGGANTGELFF
TRBJ2-3	13	.	TRBV27	.	TGTGCCAGCAGTTCTCCGACAGCAGATACGCAGTATTTT	CASSSPTADTQYF
TRBJ2-3	15	few	TRBV2	TRBD1	TGTGCCAGCAGTGATGGACAGGGGCTCGCAGATACGCAGTATTTT	CASSDGQGLADTQYF
TRBJ1-1	13	.	TRBV13	TRBD1	TGTGCCAGCAGCGTCACAGGGGGCACTGAAGCTTTCTTT	CASSVTGGTEAFF
TRBJ2-7	11	.	TRBV20-1	.	TGCAGTGCTAGCGTGACGGACGAGCAGTACTTC	CSASVTDEQYF
TRBJ2-3	15	few	TRBV19	TRBD1	TGTGCCAGTAGTATCCGGGACAGGAGCACAGATACGCAGTATTTT	CASSIRDRSTDTQYF